Following are 3 T cell receptor beta chains from one sample sequenced in a study of cytomegalovirus exposure and HLA in healthy donors. The primer mix had 60 Vbeta and 13 Jbeta primers. Sequencing used immunoSEQ multiplex PCR; TCRdb keeps in-frame clones, though not all of them. The sample includes 150,000 or so clones, over 75% of them seen just once. The sample consisted of PBMCs. All receptors derive from a man between 18 and 35 years old in good health and CMV-seropositive.

The rearrangement joins TRBV9 to TRBJ1-3, with unresolved D. There are 16 residues in the CDR3. Germline-derived CDR1 and CDR2 are SGDLS and YYNGEE. The V and J ends lost 4 bases and 2 bases respectively, with 16 bases between them. DNA for the CDR3: TGTGCCAGCAGCCTCGAGGGTCTTGCGACTGGAAACACCATATATTTT. Residues: CASSLEGLATGNTIYF. Based on the CDR3 plus reference TRBV9 and TRBJ1-3, the full variable domain is DSGVTQTPKHLITATGQRVTLRCSPRSGDLSVYWYQQSLDQGLQFLIQYYNGEERAKGNILERFSAQQFPDLHSELNLSSLELGDSALYFCASSLEGLATGNTIYFGEGSWLTVV.

This rearrangement joins TRBV2 to TRBJ1-5; D perhaps matches TRBD1 (5 bases). Germline V CDR1 and CDR2: SNHLY, FYNNEI. V was clipped by 2 bases and J by 6 bases, with 11 bases between them. This CDR3 spans 14 amino acids. The CDR3 region has the DNA TGTGCCAGCAGTGAACTCGGGGGGTCTCAGCCCCAGCATTTT. Protein product: CASSELGGSQPQHF.

This clone was counted once. The chain uses TRBV19 and TRBJ2-7; 7 nucleotides line up with TRBD1. Germline CDR1 reads LNHDA; CDR2 reads SQIVND (reference sequence). Trimming took 5 bases from V and 6 from J; bases not matched to a gene: 13. This CDR3 has 15 amino acids. CDR3 bases: TGTGCCAGTAGTTCACAGGGGCTCGGTCTGGGCGAGCAGTACTTC. Translating gives CASSSQGLGLGEQYF.